These 30 T cell receptor beta chains share one sample of origin, sequenced in a study of blood T cell repertoires in COVID-19. The method was immunoSEQ multiplex PCR; TCRdb's version includes in-frame clones alone and lacks a portion of them. Seen here are some 120,000 clones, 86% observed once, and the top ten hold about 5.4%. Sequencing input: peripheral blood. Every receptor here comes from a human donor in a cohort sampled during active COVID-19.

The chain has TRBV27 and TRBJ1-1; TRBD1 might be the D (5 bases). The CDR3 is 13 amino acids. From germline, CDR1 is MNHEY and CDR2 SMNVEV (reference sequence). Trimming cost V 4 bases and J 4 bases, with 10 bases left between them. The CDR3 loop is CASSYGGGTEAFF. DNA for the CDR3: TGTGCCAGCAGTTACGGGGGTGGCACTGAAGCTTTCTTT.

This sequence joins TRBV11-2 and TRBJ1-1, with D possibly TRBD1 on 6 matching bases. V lost 3 bases, J lost 4 bases, and 21 bases lay in between. CDR3 size: 17 residues. In germline, CDR1 is SGHAT, CDR2 FQNNGV. The CDR3 region is CASSLPAGASSGTEAFF. CDR3 nucleotides: TGTGCCAGCAGCTTGCCGGCAGGGGCTTCTTCAGGCACTGAAGCTTTCTTT.

This rearrangement joins TRBV7-8 to TRBJ1-1; 9 bases agree with TRBD1. Germline loops: CDR1 SGHVS, CDR2 FQNEAQ. With 4 bases clipped from V and 9 bases from J, the junction kept 9 bases outside the gene matches. There are 14 residues in the CDR3. The CDR3 is CASSYGTGPLKAFF. CDR3 sequence (DNA): TGTGCCAGCAGCTACGGGACAGGGCCCCTGAAAGCTTTCTTT.

The V call is TRBV19, the J call TRBJ1-5; D is undetermined. The CDR3 has 13 residues. Germline V gene sequence: CDR1 LNHDA, CDR2 SQIVND (reference sequence). V dropped 8 bases and J dropped 1 base, with 9 bases sitting between them. CDR3: CASRRMSNQPQHF. CDR3 nucleotide sequence: TGTGCCAGTCGGAGGATGAGCAATCAGCCCCAGCATTTT.

J is TRBJ2-7 and V is TRBV7-2; no clear D gene. This CDR3 has 15 amino acids. The V end was cut by 5 bases, the J end by 6 bases, with 20 bases between. Germline CDR1 reads SGHTA; CDR2 reads FQGNSA. CDR3 residues: CASSRDSSVSVEQYF. The CDR3 DNA reads TGTGCCAGCAGCAGAGATAGCTCCGTTTCGGTCGAGCAGTACTTC.

V is TRBV4-3 and J is TRBJ2-1; possibly TRBD2 for D (5 bases). V was cut by 1 base and J by 8 bases, with 6 bases left in between. Germline loops: CDR1 LGHNA, CDR2 YSLEER. The CDR3 runs to 12 residues. CDR3 DNA sequence: TGCGCCAGCAGCCAAGCGGGGTATGAGCAGTTCTTC. It specifies CASSQAGYEQFF.

This sequence joins TRBV10-1 and TRBJ2-1; D perhaps matches TRBD2 (6 bases). In germline, CDR1 is WNHNN, CDR2 SYGVQD (reference sequence). The CDR3 is 14 residues long. V lost 3 bases, J lost 6 bases, and 12 bases lay in between. The CDR3 nucleotides read TGCGCCAGCAGTGACCAGCCACTAGCCAATGAGCAGTTCTTC. It translates to CASSDQPLANEQFF.

This clone came up once. The V and J genes are TRBV7-9 and TRBJ2-7; D might be TRBD2 (6 bases). Germline V gives CDR1 SEHNR, CDR2 FQNEAQ (reference sequence). This CDR3 comprises 17 residues. The V end lost 5 bases, the J end lost 0 bases, and 20 bases lay between the germline ends. CDR3 DNA sequence: TGTGCCAGCAGCCCTCCCCGGAATAGCGGAAACTCCTACGAGCAGTACTTC. Residues: CASSPPRNSGNSYEQYF.

The rearrangement joins TRBV19 to TRBJ1-6, with D tentatively TRBD1 (6 bases). The CDR3 spans 15 residues. Germline CDR1 reads LNHDA; CDR2 reads SQIVND (reference sequence). The V and J ends lost 7 bases and 7 bases respectively, with 17 bases between them. CDR3 in amino acids: CASNPQGTVNSPLHF. CDR3 DNA: TGTGCCAGTAACCCACAGGGAACGGTAAATTCACCCCTCCACTTT.

The chain couples TRBV28 to TRBJ2-7; maybe TRBD2 (6 bases). V was clipped by 3 bases and J by 1 base, with 10 bases between them. Germline CDR1 is MDHEN and CDR2 is SYDVKM. The CDR3 has 14 amino acids. The CDR3 coding sequence is TGTGCCAGCAGTTTCGGGAGCGCGTCCTACGAGCAGTACTTC. Translated, it gives CASSFGSASYEQYF. Based on the CDR3 plus reference TRBV28 and TRBJ2-7, the full variable domain is DVKVTQSSRYLVKRTGEKVFLECVQDMDHENMFWYRQDPGLGLRLIYFSYDVKMKEKGDIPEGYSVSREKKERFSLILESASTNQTSMYLCASSFGSASYEQYFGPGTRLTVT.

This sequence joins TRBV4-3 and TRBJ2-1; 10 bases map to TRBD2. V was clipped by 2 bases and J by 9 bases; unmatched bases: 7. This CDR3 region has 15 residues. Looked up from germline, CDR1 is LGHNA and CDR2 is YSLEER. CDR3 region: CASSQIAGGRGEQFF. The CDR3 nucleotides read TGCGCCAGCAGCCAAATAGCGGGAGGCCGAGGTGAGCAGTTCTTC.

The V and J genes are TRBV5-4 and TRBJ2-1, with D tentatively TRBD2 (5 bases). Germline V CDR1 and CDR2: SGHNT, YYREEE (reference sequence). The germline V and J ends were trimmed by 4 bases and 9 bases, with 11 bases remaining between them. The CDR3 has 12 residues. The DNA of the CDR3 is TGTGCCAGCAGCGTACTAGGAGGTGAGCAGTTCTTC. Translated: CASSVLGGEQFF.

The gene calls are TRBV4-1 and TRBJ2-6; D unclear. The V gene lost 0 bases and the J gene lost 0 bases, with 9 bases spanning the gap. This CDR3 has 17 residues. Germline V gene lookup returns CDR1 MGHRA and CDR2 YSYEKL. The DNA for the CDR3 is TGCGCCAGCAGCCAAGATTATCGGTTCTCTGGGGCCAACGTCCTGACTTTC. The encoded protein is CASSQDYRFSGANVLTF.

The V gene is TRBV6-5, the J gene TRBJ2-1, with 8 bases matching TRBD2. The CDR3 loop spans 16 amino acids. Germline values: CDR1 MNHEY, CDR2 SVGAGI. Trimming took 4 bases from V and 3 from J; bases not matched to a gene: 8. The DNA for the CDR3 is TGTGCCAGCAGTTCTCTACCTAGCGGGCACTACAATGAGCAGTTCTTC. It yields the protein CASSSLPSGHYNEQFF.

V and J are TRBV4-2 and TRBJ2-7; possible D gene TRBD2, 6 bases. This CDR3 comprises 13 residues. Germline V gene sequence: CDR1 LGHNA, CDR2 YNFKEQ. Trimming took off 0 bases at V and 5 bases at J, with 8 bases between the two ends. CDR3 nucleotide sequence: TGTGCCAGCAGCCAAGATTGGAGGGACGAGCAGTACTTC. This translates into CASSQDWRDEQYF.

The genes are TRBV19 and TRBJ1-2, with D perhaps matching TRBD1 (5 bases). Between the trimmed V and J ends, which lost 7 bases and 3 bases, there was a span of 18 bases. CDR3 length: 15 residues. CDR1 and CDR2 (germline): LNHDA, SQIVND (reference sequence). Here the CDR3 DNA reads TGTGCCAGTACCCTGACAGCGTCTTTGGACTATGGCTACACCTTC. It translates to CASTLTASLDYGYTF.

The chain recombines TRBV6-1 with TRBJ1-1, with D unclear. The V end was cut by 0 bases, the J end by 6 bases, with 14 bases between. The germline V gene encodes CDR1 MNHNS and CDR2 SASEGT. The CDR3 length is 15 residues. The chain's CDR3 is CASSEAHGVEAEAFF. The CDR3 bases are TGTGCCAGCAGTGAAGCGCATGGAGTCGAGGCTGAAGCTTTCTTT.

The chain links TRBV18 to TRBJ1-2; D is undetermined. The CDR3 totals 14 residues. Trimming stripped 3 bases from V and 8 bases from J, with 16 bases between. The germline CDR1 and CDR2 sequences are KGHSH and LQKENI. The CDR3 nucleotides read TGTGCCAGCTCACCCTCGAGAGGCCAAGGAGGCTACACCTTC. Protein product: CASSPSRGQGGYTF.

This sequence joins TRBV5-4 and TRBJ2-7, with 9 bases that match TRBD1. The trim removed 3 bases at V and 2 bases at J, leaving 6 bases unmatched. The CDR3 spans 15 residues. CDR1 is SGHNT, CDR2 YYREEE, per germline (reference sequence). The CDR3 nucleotides read TGTGCCAGCAGCTCCTCGACAGGGGGTACCTACGAGCAGTACTTC. Protein sequence: CASSSSTGGTYEQYF.

The CDR3 region is CASSSLSSRGNEQFF. CDR3 nucleotides: TGTGCCAGCAGTTCCCTCTCTTCTAGGGGGAATGAGCAGTTCTTC. This chain uses TRBV27 with TRBJ2-1, with a tentative D call TRBD1 (6 bases). This CDR3 has 15 residues. The germline V gene encodes CDR1 MNHEY and CDR2 SMNVEV (reference sequence). Trimming cost V 4 bases and J 7 bases, with 17 bases left between them.

The chain has TRBV19 and TRBJ2-4; D might be TRBD1 (5 bases). CDR1 and CDR2 (germline): LNHDA, SQIVND (reference sequence). Trimming took 6 bases from V and 0 from J, leaving 12 bases between them. The CDR3 sequence is 15 residues long. In DNA, the CDR3 is TGTGCCAGTAGCGACAGACAGCCAGCCAAAAACATTCAGTACTTC. This codes for CASSDRQPAKNIQYF. Filled out from reference TRBV19 and TRBJ2-4, the complete variable domain reads DGGITQSPKYLFRKEGQNVTLSCEQNLNHDAMYWYRQDPGQGLRLIYYSQIVNDFQKGDIAEGYSVSREKKESFPLTVTSAQKNPTAFYLCASSDRQPAKNIQYFGAGTRLSVL.

This chain joins TRBV19 and TRBJ2-3, with D possibly TRBD2 on 6 matching bases. The CDR3 runs 15 residues. Germline CDR1 LNHDA, CDR2 SQIVND (reference sequence). Trimming pared 2 bases from V and 3 bases from J, leaving 12 bases between. CDR3 nucleotide sequence: TGTGCCAGTAGTATATTAGCGGACCCTACAGATACGCAGTATTTT. Protein sequence: CASSILADPTDTQYF.

The chain joins TRBV28 to TRBJ1-1; tentative D call: TRBD1 (5 bases). CDR3 length: 13 amino acids. The germline CDR1 and CDR2 sequences are MDHEN and SYDVKM. Trimming removed 1 base from V and 4 bases from J, with 7 bases in between. CDR3 DNA sequence: TGTGCCAGCAGTTTATTTCAGGGCACTGAAGCTTTCTTT. Protein sequence: CASSLFQGTEAFF.

The CDR3 DNA reads as TGTGCCAGCAGTCAGCGACGCGCCGGGGAGGTTTTCGAGCAGTACTTC. This translates into CASSQRRAGEVFEQYF. The chain employs TRBV7-9 and TRBJ2-7, with D maybe TRBD2 (6 bases). CDR1 and CDR2 (germline): SEHNR, FQNEAQ (reference sequence). The CDR3 is 16 residues long. With 6 bases removed from V and 6 bases from J, the gap between germline ends came to 24 bases.

The chain has TRBV24-1 and TRBJ2-7; D is ambiguous. Trimming cost V 3 bases and J 2 bases, with 7 bases left between them. This CDR3 has 13 residues. CDR1 is KGHDR and CDR2 is SFDVKD in the germline V gene. CDR3 nucleotide sequence: TGTGCCACCAGTGATCGCGTCACCTACGAGCAGTACTTC. It translates to CATSDRVTYEQYF.

This clone occurred once. V usage is TRBV6-4 and J usage is TRBJ2-3; perhaps TRBD1 as D (6 bases). Germline V gene lookup returns CDR1 MRHNA and CDR2 SNTAGT. This CDR3 has 13 residues. The V end was cut by 4 bases, the J end by 6 bases, with 11 bases between. CDR3 DNA: TGTGCCAGCAGTGCCCGACAGGTCGATACGCAGTATTTT. This codes for CASSARQVDTQYF.

This chain links TRBV14 with TRBJ2-2, with D possibly being TRBD1 (5 bases). Trimming took 7 bases from V and 4 from J, leaving 13 bases between them. There are 14 residues in the CDR3. CDR1 SGHDN and CDR2 FVKESK come from the germline V gene. This CDR3 is CASTTAQVTGELFF. The CDR3 DNA reads TGTGCCAGCACTACGGCACAGGTCACCGGGGAGCTGTTTTTT.

This chain links TRBV5-1 with TRBJ1-1; D possibly corresponds to TRBD1 (5 bases). This CDR3 has 13 residues. Germline V gene data show CDR1 as SGHRS and CDR2 as YFSETQ. The germline V and J ends were trimmed by 6 bases and 2 bases, with 11 bases remaining between them. The CDR3 bases are TGCGCCAGCAAGCAGGGTGAAAACACTGAAGCTTTCTTT. This encodes CASKQGENTEAFF.

The J gene is TRBJ2-7, the V gene TRBV2; D gene ambiguous. Germline-derived CDR1 and CDR2 are SNHLY and FYNNEI. V was cut by 6 bases and J by 3 bases, with 6 bases left in between. The CDR3 runs 11 residues. The CDR3 bases are TGTGCCAGCAGCGGTCACTACGAGCAGTACTTC. Translation: CASSGHYEQYF.

The V gene is TRBV7-2, the J gene TRBJ2-2, with D unclear. Germline V gives CDR1 SGHTA, CDR2 FQGNSA. V lost 3 bases, J lost 2 bases, and 4 bases lay in between. The CDR3 runs to 13 residues. CDR3 sequence: CASSFRNTGELFF. The CDR3 DNA reads TGTGCCAGCAGCTTCAGAAACACCGGGGAGCTGTTTTTT.